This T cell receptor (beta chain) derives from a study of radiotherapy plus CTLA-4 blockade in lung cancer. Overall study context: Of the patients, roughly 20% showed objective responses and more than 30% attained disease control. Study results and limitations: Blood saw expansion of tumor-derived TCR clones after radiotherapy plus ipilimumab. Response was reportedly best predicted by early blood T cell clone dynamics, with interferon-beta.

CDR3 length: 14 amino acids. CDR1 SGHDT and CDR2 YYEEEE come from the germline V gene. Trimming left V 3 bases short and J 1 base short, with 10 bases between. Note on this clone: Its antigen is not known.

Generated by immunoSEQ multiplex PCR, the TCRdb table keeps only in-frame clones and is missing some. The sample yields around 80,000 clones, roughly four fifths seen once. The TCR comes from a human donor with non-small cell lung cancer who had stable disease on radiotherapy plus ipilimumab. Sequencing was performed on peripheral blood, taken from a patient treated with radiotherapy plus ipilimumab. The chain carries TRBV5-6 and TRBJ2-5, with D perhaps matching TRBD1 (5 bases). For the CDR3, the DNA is TGTGCCAGCAGCTCATGGACACTCCAAGAGACCCAGTACTTC. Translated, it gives CASSSWTLQETQYF.